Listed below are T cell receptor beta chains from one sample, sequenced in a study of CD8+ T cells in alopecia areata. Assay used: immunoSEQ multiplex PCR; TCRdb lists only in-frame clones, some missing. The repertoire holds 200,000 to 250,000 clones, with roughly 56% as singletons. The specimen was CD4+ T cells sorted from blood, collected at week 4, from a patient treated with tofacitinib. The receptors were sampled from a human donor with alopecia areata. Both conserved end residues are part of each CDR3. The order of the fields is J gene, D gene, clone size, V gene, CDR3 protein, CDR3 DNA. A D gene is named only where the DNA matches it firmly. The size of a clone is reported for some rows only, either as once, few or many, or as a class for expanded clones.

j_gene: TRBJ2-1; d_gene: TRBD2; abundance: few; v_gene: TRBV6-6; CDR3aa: CASRKPGTSYEQFF; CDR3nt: TGTGCCAGCAGAAAACCCGGGACTAGCTATGAGCAGTTCTTC
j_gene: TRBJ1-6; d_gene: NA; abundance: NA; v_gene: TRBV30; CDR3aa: CAWDPGTSNSPLHF; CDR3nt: TGTGCCTGGGACCCAGGGACAAGTAATTCACCCCTCCACTTT
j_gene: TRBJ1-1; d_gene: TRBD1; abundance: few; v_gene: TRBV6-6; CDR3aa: CASSTGEDTEAFF; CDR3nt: TGTGCCAGCAGTACAGGGGAAGACACTGAAGCTTTCTTT
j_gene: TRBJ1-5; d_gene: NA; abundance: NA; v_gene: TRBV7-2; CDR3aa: CASSLRTALNQPQHF; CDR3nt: TGTGCCAGCAGCCTGAGGACAGCTCTCAATCAGCCCCAGCATTTT
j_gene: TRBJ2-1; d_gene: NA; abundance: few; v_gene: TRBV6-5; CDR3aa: CASSYFGNNEQFF; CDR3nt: TGTGCCAGCAGTTACTTCGGCAACAATGAGCAGTTCTTC
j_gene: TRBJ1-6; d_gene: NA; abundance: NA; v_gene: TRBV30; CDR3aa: CAWSRSNSPLHF; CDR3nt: TGTGCCTGGAGTCGCAGTAATTCACCCCTCCACTTT
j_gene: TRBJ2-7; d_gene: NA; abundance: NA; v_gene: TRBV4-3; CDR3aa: CASSQFYSYEQYF; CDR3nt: TGCGCCAGCAGCCAATTCTATTCCTACGAGCAGTACTTC
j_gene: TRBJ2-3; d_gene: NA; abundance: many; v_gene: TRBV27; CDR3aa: CASSLSFQSTQYF; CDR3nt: TGTGCCAGCAGTTTATCTTTCCAAAGTACGCAGTATTTT
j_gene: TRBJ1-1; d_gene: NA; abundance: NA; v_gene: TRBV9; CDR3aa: CASSVEVENTEAFF; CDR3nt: TGTGCCAGCAGCGTAGAAGTCGAGAACACTGAAGCTTTCTTT
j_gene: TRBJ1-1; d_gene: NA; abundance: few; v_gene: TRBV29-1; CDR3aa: CSVVQGLADTEAFF; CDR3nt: TGCAGCGTGGTGCAGGGCCTCGCTGATACTGAAGCTTTCTTT
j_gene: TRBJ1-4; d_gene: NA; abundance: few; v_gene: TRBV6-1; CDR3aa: CASKYLEKLFF; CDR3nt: TGTGCCAGCAAGTATCTGGAAAAACTGTTTTTT
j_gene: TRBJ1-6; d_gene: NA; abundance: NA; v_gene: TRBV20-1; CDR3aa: CSARVGSISIF; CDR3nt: TGCAGTGCTAGAGTAGGGTCGATCTCCATATTT
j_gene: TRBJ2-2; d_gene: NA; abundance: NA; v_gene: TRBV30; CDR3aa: CAWSVGTVNTGELFF; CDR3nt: TGTGCCTGGAGTGTAGGGACGGTGAACACCGGGGAGCTGTTTTTT
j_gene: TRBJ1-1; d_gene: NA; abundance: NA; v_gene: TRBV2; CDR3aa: CASSEQRALNTEAFF; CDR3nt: TGTGCCAGCAGTGAACAAAGGGCCCTGAACACTGAAGCTTTCTTT
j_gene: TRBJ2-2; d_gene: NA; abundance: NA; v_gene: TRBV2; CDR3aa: CASRILYTGELFF; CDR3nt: TGTGCCAGTAGGATCCTTTACACCGGGGAGCTGTTTTTT
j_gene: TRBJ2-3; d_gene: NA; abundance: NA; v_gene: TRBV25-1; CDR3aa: CASTPPDRASDTQYF; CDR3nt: TGTGCCAGCACCCCTCCGGACAGAGCATCAGATACGCAGTATTTT
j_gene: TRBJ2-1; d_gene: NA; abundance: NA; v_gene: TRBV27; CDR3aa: CANPGLRVVCEQFF; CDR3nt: TGTGCCAACCCAGGACTCCGAGTCGTTTGTGAGCAGTTCTTC
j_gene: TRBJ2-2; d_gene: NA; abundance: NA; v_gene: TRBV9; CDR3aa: CASSSGDLYTGELFF; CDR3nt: TGTGCCAGCAGCTCTGGGGACCTCTACACCGGGGAGCTGTTTTTT
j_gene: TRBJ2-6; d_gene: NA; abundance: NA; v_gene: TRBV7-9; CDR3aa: CASSTPIGANVLTF; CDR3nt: TGTGCCAGCTCCACCCCCATTGGGGCCAACGTCCTGACTTTC
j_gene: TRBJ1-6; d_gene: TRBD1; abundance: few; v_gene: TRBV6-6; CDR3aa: CASSYGQGNPPLHF; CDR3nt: TGTGCCAGCAGTTACGGACAGGGGAATCCACCCCTCCACTTT
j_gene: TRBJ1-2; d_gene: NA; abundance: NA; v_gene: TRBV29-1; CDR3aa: CSVGGGGLSDGYTF; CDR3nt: TGCAGCGTTGGAGGAGGGGGATTGTCCGATGGCTACACCTTC
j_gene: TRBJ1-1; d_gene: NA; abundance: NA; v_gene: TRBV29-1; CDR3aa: CSAGTAGILDGAFF; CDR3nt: TGCAGCGCCGGGACGGCAGGGATATTGGATGGAGCTTTCTTT
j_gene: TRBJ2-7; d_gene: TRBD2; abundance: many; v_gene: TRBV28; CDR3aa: CASSLGLVGSVYF; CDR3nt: TGTGCCAGCAGTTTAGGACTAGTAGGCAGCGTGTACTTC
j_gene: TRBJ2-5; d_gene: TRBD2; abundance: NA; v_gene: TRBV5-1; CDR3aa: CASSLVAGKQETQYF; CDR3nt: TGCGCCAGCAGCTTGGTAGCGGGGAAACAAGAGACCCAGTACTTC
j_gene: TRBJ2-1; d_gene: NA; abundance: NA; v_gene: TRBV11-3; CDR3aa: CASSPSGDHEQFF; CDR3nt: TGTGCCAGCAGCCCCTCGGGGGACCATGAGCAGTTCTTC
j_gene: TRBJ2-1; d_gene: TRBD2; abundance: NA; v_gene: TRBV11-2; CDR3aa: CASGTSKVEQFF; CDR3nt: TGTGCCAGCGGGACTAGCAAAGTTGAGCAGTTCTTC
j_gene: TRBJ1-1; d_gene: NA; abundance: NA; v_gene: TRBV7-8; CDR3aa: CASSLATRVNTEAFF; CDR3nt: TGTGCCAGCAGCTTAGCCACGCGGGTGAACACTGAAGCTTTCTTT
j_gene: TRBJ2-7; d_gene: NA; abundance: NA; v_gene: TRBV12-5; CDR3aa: CASGIRDRTYEQYF; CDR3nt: TGTGCTAGTGGTATCCGGGACCGGACCTACGAGCAGTACTTC
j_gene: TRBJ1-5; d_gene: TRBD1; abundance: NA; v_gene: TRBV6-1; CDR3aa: CASSETGGGPPQHF; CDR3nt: TGTGCCAGCAGCGAAACAGGGGGGGGACCGCCCCAGCATTTT
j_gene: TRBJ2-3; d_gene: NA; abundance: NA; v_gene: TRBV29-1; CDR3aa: CSVVFGGGADTQYF; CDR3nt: TGCAGCGTTGTTTTCGGAGGGGGCGCAGATACGCAGTATTTT
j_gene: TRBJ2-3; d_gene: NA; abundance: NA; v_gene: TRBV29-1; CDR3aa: CSASRDSTDTQYF; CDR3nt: TGCAGCGCCAGCCGGGACAGCACAGATACGCAGTATTTT
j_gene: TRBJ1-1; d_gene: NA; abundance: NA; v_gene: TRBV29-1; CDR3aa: CSVRAGPNTEAFF; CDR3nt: TGCAGCGTTAGGGCAGGGCCGAACACTGAAGCTTTCTTT
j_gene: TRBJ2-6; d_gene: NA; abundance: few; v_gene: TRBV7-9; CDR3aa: CASSSGANVLTF; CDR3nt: TGTGCCAGCAGCTCTGGGGCCAACGTCCTGACTTTC
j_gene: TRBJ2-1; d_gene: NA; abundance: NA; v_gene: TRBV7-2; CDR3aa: CASSFRGNEQFF; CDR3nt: TGTGCCAGCAGCTTCAGGGGAAATGAGCAGTTCTTC
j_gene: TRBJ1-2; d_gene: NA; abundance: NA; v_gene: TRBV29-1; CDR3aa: CSVRFNYGYTF; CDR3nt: TGCAGCGTAAGATTTAACTATGGCTACACCTTC
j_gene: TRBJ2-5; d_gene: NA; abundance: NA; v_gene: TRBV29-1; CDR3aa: CSVGQLQETQYF; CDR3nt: TGCAGCGTAGGTCAGCTCCAAGAGACCCAGTACTTC
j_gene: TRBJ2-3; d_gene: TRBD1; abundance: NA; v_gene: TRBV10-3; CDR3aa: CAISGGTGGTDTQYF; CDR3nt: TGTGCCATCAGTGGCGGGACAGGTGGCACAGATACGCAGTATTTT